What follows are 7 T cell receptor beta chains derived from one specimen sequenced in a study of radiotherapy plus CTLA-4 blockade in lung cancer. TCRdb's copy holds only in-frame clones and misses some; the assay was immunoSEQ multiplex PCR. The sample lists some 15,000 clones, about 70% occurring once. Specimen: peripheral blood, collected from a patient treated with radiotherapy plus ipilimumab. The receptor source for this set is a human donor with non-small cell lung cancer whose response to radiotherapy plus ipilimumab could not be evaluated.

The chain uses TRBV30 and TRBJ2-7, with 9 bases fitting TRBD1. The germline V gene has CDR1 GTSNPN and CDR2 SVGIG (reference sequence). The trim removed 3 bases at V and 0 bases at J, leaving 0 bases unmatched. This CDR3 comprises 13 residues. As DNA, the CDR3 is TGTGCCTGGAGGGGACAGGGCTCCTACGAGCAGTACGTC. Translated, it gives CAWRGQGSYEQYV.

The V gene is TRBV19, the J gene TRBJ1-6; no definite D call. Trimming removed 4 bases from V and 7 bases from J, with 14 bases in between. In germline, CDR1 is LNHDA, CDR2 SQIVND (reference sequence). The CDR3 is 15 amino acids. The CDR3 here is CASSNGVLGNSPLHF. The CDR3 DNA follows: TGTGCCAGTAGTAACGGGGTATTGGGAAATTCACCCCTCCACTTT.

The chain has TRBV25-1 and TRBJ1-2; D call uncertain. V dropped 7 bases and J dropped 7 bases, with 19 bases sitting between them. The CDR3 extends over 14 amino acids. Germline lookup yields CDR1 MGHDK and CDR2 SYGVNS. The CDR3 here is CASTGSGSGGGYTF. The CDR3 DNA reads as TGTGCCAGCACCGGGTCCGGCAGCGGCGGTGGCTACACCTTC.

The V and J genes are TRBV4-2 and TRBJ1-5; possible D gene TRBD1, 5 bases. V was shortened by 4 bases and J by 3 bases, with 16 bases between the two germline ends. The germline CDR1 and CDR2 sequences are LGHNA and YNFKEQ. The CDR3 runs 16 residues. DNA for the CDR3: TGTGCCAGCAGCCTCTCTCCTGGGGCAGACAATCAGCCCCAGCATTTT. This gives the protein CASSLSPGADNQPQHF.

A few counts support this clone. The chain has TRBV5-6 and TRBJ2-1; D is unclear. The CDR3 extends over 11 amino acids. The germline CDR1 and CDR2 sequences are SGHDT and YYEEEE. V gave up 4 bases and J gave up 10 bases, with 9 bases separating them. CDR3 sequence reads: CASSQVQEQFF. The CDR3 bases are TGTGCCAGCAGCCAGGTGCAAGAGCAGTTCTTC.

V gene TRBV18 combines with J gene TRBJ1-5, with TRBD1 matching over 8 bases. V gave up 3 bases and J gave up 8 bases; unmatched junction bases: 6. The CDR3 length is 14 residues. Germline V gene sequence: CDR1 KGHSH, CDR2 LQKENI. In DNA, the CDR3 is TGTGCCAGCTCACCGGACAGGGAGGATGAGCCCCAGCATTTT. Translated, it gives CASSPDREDEPQHF.

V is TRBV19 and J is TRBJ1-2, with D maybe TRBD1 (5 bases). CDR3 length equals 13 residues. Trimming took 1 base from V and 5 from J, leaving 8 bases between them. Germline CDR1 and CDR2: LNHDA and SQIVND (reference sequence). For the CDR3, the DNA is TGTGCCAGTAGTATAGGGCGACAGTATGGCTACACCTTC. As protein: CASSIGRQYGYTF.